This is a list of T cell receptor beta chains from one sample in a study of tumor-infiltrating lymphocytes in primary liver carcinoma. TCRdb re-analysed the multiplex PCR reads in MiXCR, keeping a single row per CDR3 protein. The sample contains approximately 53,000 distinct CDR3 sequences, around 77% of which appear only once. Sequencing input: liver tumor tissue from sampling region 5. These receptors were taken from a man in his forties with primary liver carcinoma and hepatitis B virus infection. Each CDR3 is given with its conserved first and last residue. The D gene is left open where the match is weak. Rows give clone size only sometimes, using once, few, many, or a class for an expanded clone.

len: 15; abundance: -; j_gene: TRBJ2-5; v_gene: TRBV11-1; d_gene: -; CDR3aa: CASTLTGPAEETQYF; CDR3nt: TGTGCCAGCACCCTCACGGGACCAGCTGAAGAGACCCAGTACTTC
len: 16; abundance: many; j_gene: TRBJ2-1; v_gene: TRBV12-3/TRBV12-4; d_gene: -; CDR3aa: CASSFPRGAVKGEQFF; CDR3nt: TGTGCCAGCAGTTTCCCCCGAGGGGCAGTAAAGGGCGAGCAGTTCTTC
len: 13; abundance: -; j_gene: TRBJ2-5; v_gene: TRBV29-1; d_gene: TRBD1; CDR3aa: CSAPRGQGETQHF; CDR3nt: TGCAGCGCTCCACGAGGACAGGGAGAGACCCAGCACTTC
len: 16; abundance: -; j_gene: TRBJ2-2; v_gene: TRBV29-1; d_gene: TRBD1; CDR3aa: CSVEGLDRMGTGELFF; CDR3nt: TGCAGCGTTGAAGGGCTGGACAGGATGGGCACCGGGGAGCTGTTTTTT
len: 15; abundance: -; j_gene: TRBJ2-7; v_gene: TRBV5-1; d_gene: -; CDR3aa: CASSSDRMSSYEQYF; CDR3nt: TGCGCCAGCAGCTCGGATCGGATGAGCTCCTACGAGCAGTACTTC
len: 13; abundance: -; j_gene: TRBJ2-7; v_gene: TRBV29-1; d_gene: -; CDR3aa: CSGRLVEGHEQYF; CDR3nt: TGCAGCGGGCGACTAGTGGAAGGACACGAGCAGTACTTC
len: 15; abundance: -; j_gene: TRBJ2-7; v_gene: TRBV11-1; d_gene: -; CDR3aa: CASSSSRDSSYEQHF; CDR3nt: TGCGCCAGCAGCTCATCCCGGGACTCCTCCTACGAGCAGCACTTT
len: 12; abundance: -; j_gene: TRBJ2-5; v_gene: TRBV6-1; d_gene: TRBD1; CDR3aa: CQQGDSFRDQYF; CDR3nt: TGCCAGCAGGGGGACAGTTTCCGAGACCAGTACTTC
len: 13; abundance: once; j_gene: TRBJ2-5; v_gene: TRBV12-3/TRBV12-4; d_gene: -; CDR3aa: CASILIDWETQYF; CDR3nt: TGTGCCAGCATTTTAATTGATTGGGAGACCCAGTACTTC
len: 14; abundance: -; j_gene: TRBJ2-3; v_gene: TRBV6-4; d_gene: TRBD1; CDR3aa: CASTAAGGRDMQYF; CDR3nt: TGTGCCAGCACTGCGGCAGGGGGTAGAGATATGCAGTATTTT
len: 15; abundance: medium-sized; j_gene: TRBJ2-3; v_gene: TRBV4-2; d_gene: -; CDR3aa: CASSGFEGSTDTQYF; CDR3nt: TGTGCCAGCAGCGGTTTTGAGGGGAGCACAGATACGCAGTATTTT
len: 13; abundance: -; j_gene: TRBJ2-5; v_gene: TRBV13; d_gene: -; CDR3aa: CACSRDRDGAQYF; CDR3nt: TGTGCCTGCAGCCGTGACCGGGATGGGGCCCAGTACTTC
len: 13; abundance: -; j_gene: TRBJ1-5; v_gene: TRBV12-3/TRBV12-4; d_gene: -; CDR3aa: CASAYSGDQPQHF; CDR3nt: TGTGCCTCAGCTTATAGTGGAGATCAGCCCCAGCATTTT
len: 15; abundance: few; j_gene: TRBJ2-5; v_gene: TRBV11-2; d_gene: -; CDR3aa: CISSPRSAPGVTQYF; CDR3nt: TGTATCAGCAGCCCCCGGTCAGCCCCAGGGGTGACCCAGTACTTC
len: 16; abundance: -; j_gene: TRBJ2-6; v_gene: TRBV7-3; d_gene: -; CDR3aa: CASSPLGGSGANVLTF; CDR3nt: TGTGCCAGCAGTCCCTTGGGGGGCTCTGGGGCCAACGTCCTGACTTTC
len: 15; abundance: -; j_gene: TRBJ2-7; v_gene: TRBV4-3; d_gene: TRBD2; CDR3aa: CARSQDREAGDKQYF; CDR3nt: TGCGCCAGAAGCCAAGATAGGGAGGCGGGAGACAAGCAGTACTTC
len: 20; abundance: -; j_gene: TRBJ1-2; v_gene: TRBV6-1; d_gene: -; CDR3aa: CASSGSRAGIKAESSYGYTF; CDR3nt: TGTGCCAGCAGTGGGTCAAGGGCAGGCATAAAGGCAGAGTCGAGCTATGGCTACACCTTC
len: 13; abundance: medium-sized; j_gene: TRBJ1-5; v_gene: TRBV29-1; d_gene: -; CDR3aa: CSVEDRAGQPQHF; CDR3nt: TGCAGCGTTGAAGATCGGGCGGGTCAGCCCCAGCATTTT
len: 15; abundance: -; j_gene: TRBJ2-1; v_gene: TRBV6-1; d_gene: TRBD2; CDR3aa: CASIPRLAGWDEQFF; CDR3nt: TGTGCCAGCATCCCAAGGCTAGCGGGATGGGATGAGCAGTTCTTC
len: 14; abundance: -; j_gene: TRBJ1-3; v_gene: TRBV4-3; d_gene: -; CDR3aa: CASNQEGCRNTIYF; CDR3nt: TGCGCCAGCAACCAAGAGGGGTGTAGAAACACCATATATTTT
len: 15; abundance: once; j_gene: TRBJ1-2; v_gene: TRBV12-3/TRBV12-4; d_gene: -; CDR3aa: CVSNLGQGVDYGYTF; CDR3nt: TGTGTCAGCAATTTGGGTCAGGGAGTCGACTATGGCTACACCTTC
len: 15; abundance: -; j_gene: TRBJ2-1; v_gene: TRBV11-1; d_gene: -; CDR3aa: CASSFEGPLDNGQFF; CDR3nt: TGTGCCAGCAGCTTCGAGGGACCACTGGACAATGGGCAGTTCTTC
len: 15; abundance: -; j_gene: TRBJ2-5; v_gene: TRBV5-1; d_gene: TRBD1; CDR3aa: CASSRTGGERETQYF; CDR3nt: TGCGCCAGCAGCCGGACAGGGGGAGAACGAGAGACCCAGTACTTC
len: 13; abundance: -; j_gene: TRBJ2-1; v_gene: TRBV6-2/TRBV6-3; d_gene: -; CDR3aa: CASRASVIGEQFF; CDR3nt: TGTGCCAGCAGGGCTAGCGTGATCGGTGAGCAGTTCTTC
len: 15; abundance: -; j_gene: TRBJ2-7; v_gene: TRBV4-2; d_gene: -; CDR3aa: CASSQGVVDKLEQYF; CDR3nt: TGTGCCAGCAGCCAAGGGGTAGTGGACAAGCTCGAGCAGTACTTC
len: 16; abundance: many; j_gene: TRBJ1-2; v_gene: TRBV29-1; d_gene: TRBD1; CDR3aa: CSVEKSQGDRDYGYTF; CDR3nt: TGCAGCGTTGAAAAAAGTCAGGGGGACAGGGACTATGGCTACACCTTC
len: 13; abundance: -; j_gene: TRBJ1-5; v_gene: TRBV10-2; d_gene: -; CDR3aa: CASTAEFNQPQYF; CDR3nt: TGCGCCAGCACAGCAGAATTCAATCAGCCCCAATATTTT
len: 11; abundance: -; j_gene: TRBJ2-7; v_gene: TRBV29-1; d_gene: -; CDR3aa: CNVRRGFEQYF; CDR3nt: TGCAACGTTCGACGTGGGTTCGAGCAGTACTTC
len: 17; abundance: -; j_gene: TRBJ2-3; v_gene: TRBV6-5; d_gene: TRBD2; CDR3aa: CTSSSLPLGGGTDTQYF; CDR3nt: TGTACCAGCAGTTCACTCCCCCTTGGCGGGGGGACAGATACGCAGTATTTT
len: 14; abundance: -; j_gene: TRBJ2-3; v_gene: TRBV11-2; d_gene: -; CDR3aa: CASSTQDTRDTHYF; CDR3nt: TGTGCCAGCAGCACCCAGGACACCAGAGATACGCACTATTTT
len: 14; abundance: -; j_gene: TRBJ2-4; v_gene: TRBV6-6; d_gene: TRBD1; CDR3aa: CASRPDGLRGPMCF; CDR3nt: TGTGCCAGCAGACCCGATGGCCTTAGGGGGCCCATGTGCTTC
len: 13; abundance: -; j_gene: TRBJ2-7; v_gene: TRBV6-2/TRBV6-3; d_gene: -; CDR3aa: CAGSYEVLYEQYF; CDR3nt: TGTGCCGGCAGTTACGAGGTACTCTACGAGCAATACTTC
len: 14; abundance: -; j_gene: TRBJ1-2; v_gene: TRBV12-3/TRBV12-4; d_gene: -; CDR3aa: CTSTPRGANCGYTF; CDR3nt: TGTACCAGCACGCCCCGGGGGGCGAACTGTGGCTACACCTTC
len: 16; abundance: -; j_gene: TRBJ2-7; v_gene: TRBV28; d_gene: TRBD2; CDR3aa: CANSPRTSGLSYEQYF; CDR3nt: TGCGCCAACAGCCCAAGGACTAGCGGGCTTTCCTACGAGCAGTACTTC
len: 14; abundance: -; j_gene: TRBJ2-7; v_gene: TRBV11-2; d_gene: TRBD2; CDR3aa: CAGSLLAGGYEQYF; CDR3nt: TGTGCCGGCAGCCTACTAGCGGGAGGTTACGAGCAGTACTTC
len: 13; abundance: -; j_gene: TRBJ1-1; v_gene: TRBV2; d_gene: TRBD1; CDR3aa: CASNQGQGAEAFF; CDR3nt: TGCGCCAGCAACCAGGGGCAGGGGGCGGAGGCTTTCTTT
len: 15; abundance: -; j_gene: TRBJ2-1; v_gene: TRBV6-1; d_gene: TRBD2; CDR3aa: CTSSLSGRSFHEQLF; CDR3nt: TGTACCAGCAGCCTAAGCGGGAGAAGCTTTCATGAGCAGCTCTTC
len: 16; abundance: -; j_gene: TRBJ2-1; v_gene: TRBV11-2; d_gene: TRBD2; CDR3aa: CASSSPGTSGSNEQFF; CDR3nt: TGTGCCAGTAGCAGCCCCGGGACTAGCGGTAGCAATGAGCAGTTCTTC
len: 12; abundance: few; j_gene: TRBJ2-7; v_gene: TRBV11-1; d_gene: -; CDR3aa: CASSPDSYEQYF; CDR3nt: TGTGCCAGCAGCCCAGACAGCTACGAGCAGTACTTC
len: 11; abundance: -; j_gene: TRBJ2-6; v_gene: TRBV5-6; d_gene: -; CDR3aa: CASNSVGVLTF; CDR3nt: TGCGCCAGCAACTCCGTGGGCGTCCTGACTTTC
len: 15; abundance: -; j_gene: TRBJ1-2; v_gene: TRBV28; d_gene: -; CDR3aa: CATPPESGDNYGYTF; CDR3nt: TGTGCCACGCCGCCGGAATCAGGGGACAACTATGGCTACACCTTC
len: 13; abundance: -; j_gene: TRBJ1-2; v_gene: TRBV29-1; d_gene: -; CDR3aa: CSVFGQTNNGYAF; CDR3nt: TGCAGCGTTTTCGGACAGACTAACAATGGTTACGCCTTC
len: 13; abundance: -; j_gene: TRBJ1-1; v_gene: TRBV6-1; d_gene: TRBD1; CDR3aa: CASPRTGGTEALF; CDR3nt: TGTGCCAGCCCCAGAACAGGGGGCACCGAAGCTTTATTT
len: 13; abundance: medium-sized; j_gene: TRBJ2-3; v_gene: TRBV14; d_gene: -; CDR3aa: CASSPTEQTTQYF; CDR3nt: TGTGCCAGCAGCCCGACAGAACAGACTACGCAGTATTTT
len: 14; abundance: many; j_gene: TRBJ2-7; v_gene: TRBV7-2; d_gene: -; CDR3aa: CASSLAVTPYEQYF; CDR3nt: TGTGCCAGCAGCTTAGCGGTGACTCCCTACGAGCAGTACTTC
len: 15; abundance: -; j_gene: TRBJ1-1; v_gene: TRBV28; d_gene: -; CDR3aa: CASSLATTGNTEASF; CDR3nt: TGTGCTAGCAGTTTAGCAACAACAGGGAACACTGAAGCTTCCTTT
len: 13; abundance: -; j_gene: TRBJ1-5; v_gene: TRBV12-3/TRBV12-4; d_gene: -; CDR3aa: CTSSPRGGHPQHF; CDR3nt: TGTACCAGCAGCCCTAGGGGGGGTCACCCCCAGCATTTT
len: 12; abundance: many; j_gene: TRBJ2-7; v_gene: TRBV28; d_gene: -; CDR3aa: CASSYNPTEQYF; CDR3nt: TGTGCCAGCAGTTACAACCCCACCGAGCAGTACTTC
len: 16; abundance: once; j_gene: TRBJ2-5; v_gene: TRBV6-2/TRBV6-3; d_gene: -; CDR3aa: CASSQSTAAGKDTQYF; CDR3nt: TGTGCCAGCAGTCAATCGACGGCAGCGGGCAAAGATACCCAGTACTTC
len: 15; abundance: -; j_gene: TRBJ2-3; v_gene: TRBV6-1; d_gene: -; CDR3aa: CANSVGGGGTDTQYF; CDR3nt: TGTGCCAACTCTGTAGGAGGTGGAGGGACAGATACGCAGTATTTT
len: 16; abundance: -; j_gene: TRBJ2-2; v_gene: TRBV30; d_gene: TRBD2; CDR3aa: CAWSAFGTSEPGGPFF; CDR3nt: TGTGCCTGGAGTGCCTTTGGGACTAGCGAGCCCGGGGGGCCGTTTTTT
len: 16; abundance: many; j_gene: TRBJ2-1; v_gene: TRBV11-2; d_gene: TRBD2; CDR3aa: CASSLELLAGMNEQFF; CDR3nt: TGTGCCAGCAGCTTAGAGCTCCTAGCGGGAATGAATGAGCAGTTCTTC
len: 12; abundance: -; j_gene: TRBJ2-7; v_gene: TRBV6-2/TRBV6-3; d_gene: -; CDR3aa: CASYEVSYEQYF; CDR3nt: TGTGCCAGTTACGAGGTATCCTACGAGCAGTACTTC
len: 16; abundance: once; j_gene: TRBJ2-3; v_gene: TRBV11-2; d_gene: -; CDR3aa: CACSLRLVGSTDRQYF; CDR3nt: TGTGCCTGCAGCTTAAGACTAGTGGGGAGCACAGATAGGCAGTATTTT
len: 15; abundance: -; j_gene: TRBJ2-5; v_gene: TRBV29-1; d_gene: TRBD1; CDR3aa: CSAEADRGRAATQYF; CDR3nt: TGCAGCGCTGAAGCAGACAGGGGGCGAGCAGCGACCCAGTACTTC
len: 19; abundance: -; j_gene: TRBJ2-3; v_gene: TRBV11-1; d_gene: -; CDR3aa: CVSRSGGSSVGARTDTHYF; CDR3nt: TGTGTCAGCAGATCTGGGGGAAGCTCTGTTGGAGCCCGCACAGATACGCACTATTTT
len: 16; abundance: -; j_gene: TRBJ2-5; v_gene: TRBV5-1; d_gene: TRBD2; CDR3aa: CASSLAGPAGGETQYF; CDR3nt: TGCGCCAGCAGCTTGGCAGGGCCAGCGGGAGGAGAGACCCAGTACTTC
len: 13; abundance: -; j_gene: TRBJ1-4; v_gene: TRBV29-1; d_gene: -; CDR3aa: CIAGRGRSEKLFF; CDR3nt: TGCATCGCTGGTCGGGGACGGAGTGAAAAACTGTTTTTT
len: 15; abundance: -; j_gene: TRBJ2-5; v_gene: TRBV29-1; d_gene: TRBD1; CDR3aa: CSAEADRGGAETQYF; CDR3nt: TGTAGCGCTGAAGCGGACAGGGGGGGAGCAGAGACCCAGTATTTC